This T cell receptor (beta chain) is drawn from a study of cytomegalovirus exposure and HLA in healthy donors. Turning to the study itself: The same platform was used for the 90 to 150 validation repertoires as for the 650 to 800 first-cohort repertoires, as reported in a later analysis.

CDR3 length: 14 amino acids. V lost 0 bases and J lost 3, with 8 bases in between. Germline V gene sequence: CDR1 SGHVS, CDR2 FQNEAQ. TCRdb's copy holds only in-frame clones and misses some; the assay was immunoSEQ multiplex PCR. The repertoire includes 95,000 to 150,000 clones, roughly 90% of them detected once, and about 2% sits in the top ten. Material: PBMCs. The chain joins TRBV7-8 to TRBJ1-2; tentatively, D is TRBD1 (5 bases). This clonotype originated in a woman aged 18-29 years in good health and CMV-seronegative. The CDR3 region has the DNA TGTGCCAGCAGCTTAGCGAGCAGGGACTATGGCTACACCTTC. Residues: CASSLASRDYGYTF.